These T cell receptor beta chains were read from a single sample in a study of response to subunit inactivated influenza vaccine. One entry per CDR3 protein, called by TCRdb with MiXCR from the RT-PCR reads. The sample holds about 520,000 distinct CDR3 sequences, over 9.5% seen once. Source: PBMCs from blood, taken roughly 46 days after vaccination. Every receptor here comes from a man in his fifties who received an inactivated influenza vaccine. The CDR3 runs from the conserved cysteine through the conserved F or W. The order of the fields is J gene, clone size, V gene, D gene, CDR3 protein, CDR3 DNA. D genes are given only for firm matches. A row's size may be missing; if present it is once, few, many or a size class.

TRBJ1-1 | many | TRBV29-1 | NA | CSVDGFRGAGAEAFF | TGCAGCGTTGATGGGTTTAGGGGGGCTGGCGCTGAAGCTTTCTTT
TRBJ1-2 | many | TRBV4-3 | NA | CASSQEMGEGYTF | TGCGCCAGCAGCCAAGAGATGGGAGAGGGCTACACCTTC
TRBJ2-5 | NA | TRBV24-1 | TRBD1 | CATSDRQGRVRETQYF | TGTGCCACCAGTGACCGACAGGGTCGGGTGAGGGAGACCCAGTACTTC
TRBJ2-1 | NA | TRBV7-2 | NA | CASSFAQSYNEQFF | TGTGCCAGCAGCTTTGCACAGTCCTACAATGAGCAGTTCTTC
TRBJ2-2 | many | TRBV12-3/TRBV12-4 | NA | CASRNTGHSGELFF | TGTGCCAGCAGGAACACAGGGCACAGCGGGGAGCTGTTTTTT
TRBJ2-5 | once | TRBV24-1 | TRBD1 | CATSDPTGTGRETQYF | TGTGCCACCAGTGACCCGACCGGGACAGGGCGAGAGACCCAGTACTTC
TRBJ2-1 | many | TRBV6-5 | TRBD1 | CASSYIRQGPVYNEQFF | TGTGCCAGCAGTTATATAAGACAGGGGCCCGTCTACAATGAGCAGTTCTTC
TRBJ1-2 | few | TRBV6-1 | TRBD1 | CASRQQGYYGYTF | TGTGCCAGCCGGCAACAGGGGTACTATGGCTACACCTTC
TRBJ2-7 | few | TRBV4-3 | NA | CASSPVWGNEQYF | TGCGCCAGCAGCCCCGTCTGGGGGAACGAGCAGTACTTC
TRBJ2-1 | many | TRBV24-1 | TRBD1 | CATSDEGQSSYNEQFF | TGTGCCACCAGTGATGAGGGACAGAGCTCCTACAATGAGCAGTTCTTC
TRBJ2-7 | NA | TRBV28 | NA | CASSFTGGKGEQYF | TGTGCCAGCAGTTTTACTGGGGGCAAGGGGGAGCAGTACTTC
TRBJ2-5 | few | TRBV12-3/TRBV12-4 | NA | CASSSNGAETQYF | TGTGCCAGCAGTTCTAACGGGGCAGAGACCCAGTACTTC